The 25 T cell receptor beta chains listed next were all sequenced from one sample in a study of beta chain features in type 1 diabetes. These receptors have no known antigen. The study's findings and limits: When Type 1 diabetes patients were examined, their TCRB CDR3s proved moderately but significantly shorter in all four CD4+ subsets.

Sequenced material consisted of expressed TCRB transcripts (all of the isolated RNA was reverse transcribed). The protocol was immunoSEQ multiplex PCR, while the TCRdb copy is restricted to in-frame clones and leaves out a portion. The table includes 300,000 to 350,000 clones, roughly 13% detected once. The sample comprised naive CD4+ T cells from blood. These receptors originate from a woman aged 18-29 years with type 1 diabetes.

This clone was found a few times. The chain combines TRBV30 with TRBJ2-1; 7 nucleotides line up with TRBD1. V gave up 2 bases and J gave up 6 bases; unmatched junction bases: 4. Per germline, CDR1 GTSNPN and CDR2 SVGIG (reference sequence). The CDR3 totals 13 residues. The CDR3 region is CAWSRGTVNEQFF. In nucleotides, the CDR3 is TGTGCCTGGAGTAGGGGGACAGTCAATGAGCAGTTCTTC.

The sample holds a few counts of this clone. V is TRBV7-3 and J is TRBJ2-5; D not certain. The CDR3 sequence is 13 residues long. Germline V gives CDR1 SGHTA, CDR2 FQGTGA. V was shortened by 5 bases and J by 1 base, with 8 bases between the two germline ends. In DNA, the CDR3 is TGTGCCAGCAGCCCCGGTCCCCAAGAGACCCAGTACTTC. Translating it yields CASSPGPQETQYF.

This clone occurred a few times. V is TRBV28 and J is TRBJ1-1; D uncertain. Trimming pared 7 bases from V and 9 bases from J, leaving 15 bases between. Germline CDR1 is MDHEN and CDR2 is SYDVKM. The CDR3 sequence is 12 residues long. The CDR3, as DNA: TGTGCCAGCAACCGTATGGGTACTAAAGCTTTCTTT. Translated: CASNRMGTKAFF.

The chain's CDR3 is CASSLFRQALYEQYF. For the CDR3, the DNA is TGTGCCAGCAGCTTATTTAGACAGGCCCTCTACGAGCAGTACTTC. The chain links TRBV11-2 to TRBJ2-7, with D perhaps TRBD1 (6 bases). The CDR3 is 15 amino acids. CDR1 SGHAT and CDR2 FQNNGV come from the germline V gene. Deletions cut 2 bases from V and 3 bases from J, with 14 bases between.

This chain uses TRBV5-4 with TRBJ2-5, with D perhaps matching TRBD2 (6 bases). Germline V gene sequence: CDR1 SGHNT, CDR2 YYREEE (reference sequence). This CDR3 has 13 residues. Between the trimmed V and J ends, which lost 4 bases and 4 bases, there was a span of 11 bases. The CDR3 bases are TGTGCCAGCAGCCTACTAGCAGGAGAGACCCAGTACTTC. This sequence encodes CASSLLAGETQYF.

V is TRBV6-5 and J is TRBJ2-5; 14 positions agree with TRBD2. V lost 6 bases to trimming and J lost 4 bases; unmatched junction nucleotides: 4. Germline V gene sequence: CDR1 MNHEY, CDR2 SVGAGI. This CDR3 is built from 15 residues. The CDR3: CASRSTSGRGETQYF. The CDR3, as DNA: TGTGCCAGCAGATCGACTAGCGGGAGGGGAGAGACCCAGTACTTC.

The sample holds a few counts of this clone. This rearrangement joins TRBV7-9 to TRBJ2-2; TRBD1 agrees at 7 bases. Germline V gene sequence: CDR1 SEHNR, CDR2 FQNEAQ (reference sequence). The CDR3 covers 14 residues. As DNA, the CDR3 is TGTGCGCCCCGACAGGGCTTGAACACCGGGGAGCTGTTTTTT. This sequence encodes CAPRQGLNTGELFF.

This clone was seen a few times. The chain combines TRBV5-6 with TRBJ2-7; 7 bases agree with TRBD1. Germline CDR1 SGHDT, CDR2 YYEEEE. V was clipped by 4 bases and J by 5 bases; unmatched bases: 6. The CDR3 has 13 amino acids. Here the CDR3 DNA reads TGTGCCAGCAGCATGACAGGGAGCCACGAGCAGTACGTC. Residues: CASSMTGSHEQYV.

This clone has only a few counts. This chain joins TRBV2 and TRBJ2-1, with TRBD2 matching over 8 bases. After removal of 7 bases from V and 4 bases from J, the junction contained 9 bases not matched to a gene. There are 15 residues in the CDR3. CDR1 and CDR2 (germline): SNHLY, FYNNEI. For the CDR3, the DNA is TGTGCCAGCAAGGACGGGAGGGCCCTTTACAATGAGCAGTTCTTC. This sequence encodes CASKDGRALYNEQFF.

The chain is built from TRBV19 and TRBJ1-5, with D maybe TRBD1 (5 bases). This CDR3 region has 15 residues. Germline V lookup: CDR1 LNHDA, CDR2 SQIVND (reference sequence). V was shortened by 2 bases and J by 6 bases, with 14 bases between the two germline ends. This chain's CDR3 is CASSILTAGLQPQHF. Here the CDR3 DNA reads TGTGCCAGTAGTATACTAACGGCAGGGCTTCAGCCCCAGCATTTT.

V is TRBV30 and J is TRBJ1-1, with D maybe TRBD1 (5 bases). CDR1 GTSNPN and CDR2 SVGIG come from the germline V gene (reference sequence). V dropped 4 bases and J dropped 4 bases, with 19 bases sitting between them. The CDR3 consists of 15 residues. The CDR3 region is CAWTRSVQVGTEAFF. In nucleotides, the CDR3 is TGTGCCTGGACCCGAAGTGTACAGGTGGGCACTGAAGCTTTCTTT. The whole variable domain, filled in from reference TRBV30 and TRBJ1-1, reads SQTIHQWPATLVQPVGSPLSLECTVEGTSNPNLYWYRQAAGRGLQLLFYSVGIGQISSEVPQNLSASRPQDRQFILSSKKLLLSDSGFYLCAWTRSVQVGTEAFFGQGTRLTVV.

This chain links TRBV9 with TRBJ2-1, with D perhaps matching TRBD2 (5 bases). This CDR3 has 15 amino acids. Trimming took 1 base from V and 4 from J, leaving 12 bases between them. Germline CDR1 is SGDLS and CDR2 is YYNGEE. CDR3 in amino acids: CASSVSLGGYNEQFF. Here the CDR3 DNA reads TGTGCCAGCAGCGTAAGTCTCGGAGGTTACAATGAGCAGTTCTTC.

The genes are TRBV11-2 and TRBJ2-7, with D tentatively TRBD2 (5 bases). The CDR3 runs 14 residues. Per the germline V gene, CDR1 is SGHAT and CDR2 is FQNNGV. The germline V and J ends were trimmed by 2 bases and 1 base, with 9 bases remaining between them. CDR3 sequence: CASSLSGFSYEQYV. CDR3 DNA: TGTGCCAGCAGCTTAAGCGGCTTTTCCTACGAGCAGTACGTC.

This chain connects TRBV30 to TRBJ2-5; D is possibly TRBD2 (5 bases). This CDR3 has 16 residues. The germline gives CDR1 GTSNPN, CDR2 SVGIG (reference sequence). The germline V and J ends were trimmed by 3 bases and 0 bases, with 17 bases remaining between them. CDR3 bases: TGTGCCTGGAGGGGGAGTGAAGTTCTTCACCAAGAGACCCAGTACTTC. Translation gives CAWRGSEVLHQETQYF.

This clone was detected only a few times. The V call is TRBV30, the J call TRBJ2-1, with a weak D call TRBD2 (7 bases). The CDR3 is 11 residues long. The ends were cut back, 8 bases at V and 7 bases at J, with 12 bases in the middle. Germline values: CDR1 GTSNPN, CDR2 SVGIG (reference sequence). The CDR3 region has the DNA TGTGCCCGGGGGGCTCTAAATGAGCAGTTCTTC. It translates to CARGALNEQFF.

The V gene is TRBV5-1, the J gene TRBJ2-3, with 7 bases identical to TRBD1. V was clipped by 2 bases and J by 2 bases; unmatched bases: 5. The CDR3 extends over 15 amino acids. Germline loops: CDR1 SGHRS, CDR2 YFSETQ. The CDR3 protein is CASSFRQGHTDTQYF. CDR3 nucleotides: TGCGCCAGCAGCTTTAGACAGGGCCACACAGATACGCAGTATTTT.

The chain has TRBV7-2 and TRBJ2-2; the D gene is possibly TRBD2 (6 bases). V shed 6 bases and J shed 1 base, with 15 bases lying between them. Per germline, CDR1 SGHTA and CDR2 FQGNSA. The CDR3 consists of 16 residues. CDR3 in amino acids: CASSPGGGRNTGELFF. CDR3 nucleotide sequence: TGTGCCAGCAGTCCCGGGGGTGGGAGGAACACCGGGGAGCTGTTTTTT.

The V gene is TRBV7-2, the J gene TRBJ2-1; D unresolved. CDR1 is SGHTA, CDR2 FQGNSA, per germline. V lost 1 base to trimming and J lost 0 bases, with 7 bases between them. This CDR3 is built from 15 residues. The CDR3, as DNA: TGTGCCAGCAGCTTAGAGACAAGCTCCTACAATGAGCAGTTCTTC. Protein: CASSLETSSYNEQFF.

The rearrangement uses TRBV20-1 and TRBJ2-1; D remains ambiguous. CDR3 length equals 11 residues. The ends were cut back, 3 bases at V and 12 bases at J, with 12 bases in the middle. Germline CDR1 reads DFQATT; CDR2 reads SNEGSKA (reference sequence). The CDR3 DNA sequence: TGCAGTGCTAGCCCACCGTCGGGGCAGTTCTTC. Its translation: CSASPPSGQFF.

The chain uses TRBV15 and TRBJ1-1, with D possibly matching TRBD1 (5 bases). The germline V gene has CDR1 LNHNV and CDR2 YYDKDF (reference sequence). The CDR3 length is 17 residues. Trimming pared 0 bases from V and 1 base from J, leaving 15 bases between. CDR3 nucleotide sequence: TGTGCCACCAGCAGAGATCGTCAGGGAAAGGGGAACACTGAAGCTTTCTTT. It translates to CATSRDRQGKGNTEAFF.

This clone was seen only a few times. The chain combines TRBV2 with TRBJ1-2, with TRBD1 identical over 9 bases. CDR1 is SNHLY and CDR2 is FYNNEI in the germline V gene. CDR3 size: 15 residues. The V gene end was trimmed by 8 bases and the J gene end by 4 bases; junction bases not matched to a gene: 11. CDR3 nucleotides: TGTGCCAGCCAATATTCACAGGGGGCCGGCTATGGCTACACCTTC. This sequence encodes CASQYSQGAGYGYTF.

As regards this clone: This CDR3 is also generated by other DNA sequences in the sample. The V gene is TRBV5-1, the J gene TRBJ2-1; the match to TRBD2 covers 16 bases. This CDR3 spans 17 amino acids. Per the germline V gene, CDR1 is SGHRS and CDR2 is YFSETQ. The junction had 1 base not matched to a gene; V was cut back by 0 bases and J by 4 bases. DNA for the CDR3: TGCGCCAGCAGCTTGGCGGGACTAGCGGGAGGGTACAATGAGCAGTTCTTC. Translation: CASSLAGLAGGYNEQFF.

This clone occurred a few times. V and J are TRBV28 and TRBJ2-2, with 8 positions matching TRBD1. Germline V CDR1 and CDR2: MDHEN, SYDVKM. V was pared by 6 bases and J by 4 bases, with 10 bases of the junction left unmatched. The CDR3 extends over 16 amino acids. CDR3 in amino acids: CASRYTGGLVTGELFF. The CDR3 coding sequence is TGTGCCAGCAGATATACAGGGGGACTTGTCACCGGGGAGCTGTTTTTT.

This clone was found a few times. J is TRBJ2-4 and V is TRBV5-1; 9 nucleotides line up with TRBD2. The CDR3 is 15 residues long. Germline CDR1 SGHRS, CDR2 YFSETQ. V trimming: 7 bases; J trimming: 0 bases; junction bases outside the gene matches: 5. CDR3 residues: CASGLLAGAKNIQYF. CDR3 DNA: TGCGCCAGCGGACTACTAGCGGGAGCCAAAAACATTCAGTACTTC.

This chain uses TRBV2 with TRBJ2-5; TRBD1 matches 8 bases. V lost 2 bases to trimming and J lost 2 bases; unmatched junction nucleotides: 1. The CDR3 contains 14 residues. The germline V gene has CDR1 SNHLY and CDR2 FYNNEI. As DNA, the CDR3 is TGTGCCAGCAGTGAAAGGACAGGGCAAGAGACCCAGTACTTC. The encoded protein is CASSERTGQETQYF.